The rows below give T cell receptor beta chains drawn from one sample of a study of cytomegalovirus exposure and HLA in healthy donors. Clones were sequenced by immunoSEQ multiplex PCR, and TCRdb holds only the in-frame ones, with some missing. The sample lists approximately 140,000 clones; approximately 78% were seen once. The sequencing input was PBMCs. Receptors were obtained from a human donor in good health. Both conserved end residues are part of each CDR3. The D gene is left open where the match is weak. Size is stated for part of the rows, as once, few or many counts, or as a class when the clone is expanded.

CASSHSGGGYNEQFF	TGCGCCAGCAGCCATAGCGGGGGGGGGTACAATGAGCAGTTCTTC	TRBD2	-	TRBV5-1	TRBJ2-1
CASSLPGQGIYEQYF	TGTGCCAGCAGCCTTCCGGGACAGGGTATCTACGAGCAGTACTTC	TRBD1	few	TRBV14	TRBJ2-7
CASSLRSANQPQHF	TGTGCCAGCAGTTTACGGTCTGCTAATCAGCCCCAGCATTTT	-	-	TRBV27	TRBJ1-5
CAISESGQGANTGELFF	TGTGCCATCAGTGAGTCGGGACAGGGGGCAAACACCGGGGAGCTGTTTTTT	TRBD1	-	TRBV10-3	TRBJ2-2
CASSPPGTFQETQYF	TGTGCCAGCTCACCACCAGGGACATTCCAAGAGACCCAGTACTTC	-	-	TRBV18	TRBJ2-5
CASSHNLAGELVEQFF	TGTGCCAGCAGCCATAACTTAGCGGGGGAGCTGGTTGAGCAGTTCTTC	TRBD2	-	TRBV9	TRBJ2-1
CASSFVTGLGTDTQYF	TGCGCCAGCAGCTTTGTGACAGGGTTGGGCACAGATACGCAGTATTTT	TRBD1	-	TRBV5-1	TRBJ2-3
CASRGRDRGDTEAFF	TGTGCCAGTAGGGGCCGGGATCGGGGGGATACTGAAGCTTTCTTT	-	once	TRBV5-4	TRBJ1-1
CASSLAWGGADRSRQETQYF	TGCGCCAGCAGCTTGGCCTGGGGGGGGGCAGATCGGAGTCGACAAGAGACCCAGTACTTC	-	few	TRBV5-1	TRBJ2-5
CATSTGGLNQPQHF	TGTGCCACCAGCACAGGGGGCCTGAATCAGCCCCAGCATTTT	TRBD1	-	TRBV15	TRBJ1-5
CASSELWPQTGELFF	TGTGCCAGCAGTGAACTCTGGCCTCAGACCGGGGAGCTGTTTTTT	-	-	TRBV6-1	TRBJ2-2
CASSLGARGNTGELFF	TGTGCCAGCAGCTTAGGGGCCAGGGGGAACACCGGGGAGCTGTTTTTT	-	-	TRBV7-6	TRBJ2-2
CASSWGLAGDTQYF	TGTGCCAGCAGCTGGGGACTAGCGGGAGATACGCAGTATTTT	TRBD2	-	TRBV7-2	TRBJ2-3
CASSLALDRARGETQYF	TGTGCCAGCAGCTTAGCCCTAGACAGGGCGAGAGGAGAGACCCAGTACTTC	TRBD1	-	TRBV7-2	TRBJ2-5
CASSQRQGVHNEQFF	TGTGCCAGCAGCCAGAGACAGGGGGTCCACAATGAGCAGTTCTTC	TRBD1	-	TRBV5-4	TRBJ2-1
CASSVLTGISSGANVLTF	TGTGCCAGCAGTGTATTGACAGGTATTAGCTCTGGGGCCAACGTCCTGACTTTC	-	few	TRBV6-1	TRBJ2-6
CASRVLTLYNEQFF	TGTGCCAGCAGAGTCCTGACACTTTACAATGAGCAGTTCTTC	-	-	TRBV2	TRBJ2-1
CASSVLWDRVSPQYF	TGTGCCAGCAGCGTCTTATGGGACAGGGTATCTCCCCAGTACTTC	TRBD1	-	TRBV7-6	TRBJ2-5
CASGGTGAYEQYF	TGTGCCAGCGGGGGGACAGGGGCCTACGAGCAGTACTTC	TRBD1	-	TRBV6-5	TRBJ2-7
CASRIVGGMPQHF	TGTGCCAGCAGAATAGTCGGGGGTATGCCCCAGCATTTT	-	few	TRBV7-7	TRBJ1-5
CSVLTIGQGSYGYTF	TGCAGCGTTCTTACTATAGGGCAGGGGAGCTATGGCTACACCTTC	-	-	TRBV29-1	TRBJ1-2
CASSLSGGNTIYF	TGTGCCAGCAGCTTATCAGGGGGTAACACCATATATTTT	TRBD1	few	TRBV7-9	TRBJ1-3
CASSVQPNTEAFF	TGTGCCAGCAGTGTACAGCCGAACACTGAAGCTTTCTTT	-	-	TRBV2	TRBJ1-1
CASRSGTGFYGYTF	TGTGCCAGCAGATCCGGGACAGGCTTCTATGGCTACACCTTC	TRBD1	-	TRBV5-6	TRBJ1-2
CASSLGLAAYNEQFF	TGCGCCAGCAGCCTTGGACTAGCGGCATACAATGAGCAGTTCTTC	TRBD2	-	TRBV10-2	TRBJ2-1
CASSTMRGGGYTF	TGTGCCAGTAGTACAATGAGAGGGGGCGGCTACACCTTC	TRBD1	-	TRBV19	TRBJ1-2
CASSVAAGGSGANVLTF	TGTGCCAGCAGCGTAGCGGCCGGGGGCTCTGGGGCCAACGTCCTGACTTTC	-	-	TRBV9	TRBJ2-6
CASSSPPGQGFYGYTF	TGTGCCAGTAGCTCCCCTCCGGGACAGGGATTCTATGGCTACACCTTC	TRBD1	-	TRBV19	TRBJ1-2
CASRKVGGLDTGELFF	TGTGCCAGCAGGAAAGTGGGGGGTCTCGACACCGGGGAGCTGTTTTTT	-	-	TRBV2	TRBJ2-2
CSAHNRGQGNIQYF	TGCAGCGCACATAACAGGGGGCAGGGTAACATTCAGTACTTC	TRBD1	-	TRBV29-1	TRBJ2-4
CASGLITGGRFPDTQYF	TGTGCTAGTGGCCTAATAACAGGGGGCAGGTTCCCAGATACGCAGTATTTT	TRBD1	-	TRBV12-5	TRBJ2-3
CAISTTGRNSNQPQHF	TGTGCCATCAGTACTACCGGGAGAAATAGCAATCAGCCCCAGCATTTT	-	-	TRBV10-3	TRBJ1-5
CASSRRPGELFF	TGTGCCAGCAGTCGGAGGCCCGGGGAGCTGTTTTTT	-	few	TRBV9	TRBJ2-2
CASRFGYGYTF	TGTGCCAGCCGGTTCGGCTATGGCTACACCTTC	-	once	TRBV6-1	TRBJ1-2
CASSREATVGTGELFF	TGTGCCAGCAGCAGAGAGGCGACAGTGGGCACCGGGGAGCTGTTTTTT	-	-	TRBV11-2	TRBJ2-2
CASRTPLVVSGSLHEQYF	TGTGCCAGCAGAACACCCCTAGTTGTTAGCGGGAGTCTCCACGAGCAGTACTTC	TRBD2	-	TRBV28	TRBJ2-7
CASSIWTSGEKETQYF	TGTGCCAGTAGTATATGGACTAGCGGGGAGAAAGAGACCCAGTACTTC	TRBD2	-	TRBV19	TRBJ2-5
CAWSLNSGNTIYF	TGTGCCTGGAGTCTTAACTCTGGAAACACCATATATTTT	-	-	TRBV30	TRBJ1-3
CASSHPSGSYEQFF	TGTGCCAGCAGCCACCCTAGCGGGAGTTATGAGCAGTTCTTC	TRBD2	-	TRBV7-9	TRBJ2-1
CASSLVGYGNEQYF	TGTGCCAGCAGCTTGGTAGGGTACGGGAACGAGCAGTACTTC	-	-	TRBV5-6	TRBJ2-7
CASSLEALSYNEQFF	TGTGCCAGCAGCTTAGAGGCCCTCTCCTACAATGAGCAGTTCTTC	-	few	TRBV11-2	TRBJ2-1